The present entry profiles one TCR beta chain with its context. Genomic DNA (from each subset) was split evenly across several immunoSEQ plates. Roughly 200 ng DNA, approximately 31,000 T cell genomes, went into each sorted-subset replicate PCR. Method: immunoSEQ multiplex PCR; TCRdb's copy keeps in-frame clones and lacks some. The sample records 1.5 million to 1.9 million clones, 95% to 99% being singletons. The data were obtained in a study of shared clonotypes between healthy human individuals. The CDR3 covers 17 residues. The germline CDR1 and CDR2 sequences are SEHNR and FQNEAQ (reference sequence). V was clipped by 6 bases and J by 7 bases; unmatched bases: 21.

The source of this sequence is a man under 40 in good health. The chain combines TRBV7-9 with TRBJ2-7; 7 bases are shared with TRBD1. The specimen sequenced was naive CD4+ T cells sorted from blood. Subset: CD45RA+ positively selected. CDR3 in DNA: TGTGCCAGCAGTACGTTTTTAGGGGACAGCGGTGCTAAGGAGCAGTACTTC. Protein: CASSTFLGDSGAKEQYF.